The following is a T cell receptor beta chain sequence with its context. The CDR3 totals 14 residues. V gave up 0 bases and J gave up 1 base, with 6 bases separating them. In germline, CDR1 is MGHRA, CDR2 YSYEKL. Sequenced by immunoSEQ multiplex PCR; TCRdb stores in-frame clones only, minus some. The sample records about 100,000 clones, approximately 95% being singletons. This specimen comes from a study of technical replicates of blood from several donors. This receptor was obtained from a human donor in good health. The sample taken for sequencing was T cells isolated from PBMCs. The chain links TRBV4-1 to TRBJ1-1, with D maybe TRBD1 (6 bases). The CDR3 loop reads CASSQEGGNTEAFF. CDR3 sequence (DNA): TGCGCCAGCAGCCAAGAAGGGGGGAACACTGAAGCTTTCTTT.